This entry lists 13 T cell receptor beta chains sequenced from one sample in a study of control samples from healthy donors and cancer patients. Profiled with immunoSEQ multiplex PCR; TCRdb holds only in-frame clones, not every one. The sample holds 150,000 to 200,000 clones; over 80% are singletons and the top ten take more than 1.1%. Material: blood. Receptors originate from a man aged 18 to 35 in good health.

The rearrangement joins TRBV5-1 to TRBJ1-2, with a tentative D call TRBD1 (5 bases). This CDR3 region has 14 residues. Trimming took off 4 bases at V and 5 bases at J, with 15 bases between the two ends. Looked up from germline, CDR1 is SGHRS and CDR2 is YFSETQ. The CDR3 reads CASSTGASKYGYTF. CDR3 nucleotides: TGCGCCAGCAGCACCGGGGCCAGCAAATATGGCTACACCTTC. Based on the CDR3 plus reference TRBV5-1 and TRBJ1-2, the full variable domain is KAGVTQTPRYLIKTRGQQVTLSCSPISGHRSVSWYQQTPGQGLQFLFEYFSETQRNKGNFPGRFSGRQFSNSRSEMNVSTLELGDSALYLCASSTGASKYGYTFGSGTRLTVV.

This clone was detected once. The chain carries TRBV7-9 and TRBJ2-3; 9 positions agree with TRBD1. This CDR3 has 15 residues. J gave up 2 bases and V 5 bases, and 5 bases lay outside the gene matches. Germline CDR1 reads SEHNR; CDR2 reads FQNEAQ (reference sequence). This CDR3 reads CASSIGTGITDTQYF. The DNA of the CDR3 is TGTGCCAGCAGCATCGGGACAGGGATCACAGATACGCAGTATTTT.

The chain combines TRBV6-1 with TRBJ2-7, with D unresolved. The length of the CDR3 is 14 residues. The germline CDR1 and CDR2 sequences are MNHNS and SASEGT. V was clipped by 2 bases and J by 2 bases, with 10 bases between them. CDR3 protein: CASSEYPLTYEQYF. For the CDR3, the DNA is TGTGCCAGCAGTGAATATCCACTTACCTACGAGCAGTACTTC.

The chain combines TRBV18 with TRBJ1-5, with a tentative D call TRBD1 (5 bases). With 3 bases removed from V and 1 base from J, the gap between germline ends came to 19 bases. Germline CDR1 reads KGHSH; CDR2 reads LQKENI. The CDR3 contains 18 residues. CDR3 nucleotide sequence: TGTGCCAGCTCACCGTCGCCCTATCCGGGGCTCAGCAATCAGCCCCAGCATTTT. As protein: CASSPSPYPGLSNQPQHF.

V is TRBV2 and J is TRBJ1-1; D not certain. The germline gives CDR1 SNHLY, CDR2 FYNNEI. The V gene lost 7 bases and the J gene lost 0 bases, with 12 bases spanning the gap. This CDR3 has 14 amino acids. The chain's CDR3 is CASKGRTLNTEAFF. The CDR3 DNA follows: TGTGCCAGCAAAGGCAGAACTTTGAACACTGAAGCTTTCTTT.

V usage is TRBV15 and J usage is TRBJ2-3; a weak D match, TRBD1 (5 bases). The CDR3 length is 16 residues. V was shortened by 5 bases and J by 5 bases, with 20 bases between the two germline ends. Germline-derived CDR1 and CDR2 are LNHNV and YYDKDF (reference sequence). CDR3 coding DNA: TGTGCCACCAGCTCCCGCGAGAACAGGTGGAAAGATACGCAGTATTTT. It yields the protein CATSSRENRWKDTQYF.

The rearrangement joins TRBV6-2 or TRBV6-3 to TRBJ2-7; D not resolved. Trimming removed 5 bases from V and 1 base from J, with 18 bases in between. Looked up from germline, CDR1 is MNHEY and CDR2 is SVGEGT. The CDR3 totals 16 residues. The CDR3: CASSRVQLLLSYEQYF. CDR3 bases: TGTGCCAGCAGTCGCGTACAGCTATTGCTATCCTACGAGCAGTACTTC.

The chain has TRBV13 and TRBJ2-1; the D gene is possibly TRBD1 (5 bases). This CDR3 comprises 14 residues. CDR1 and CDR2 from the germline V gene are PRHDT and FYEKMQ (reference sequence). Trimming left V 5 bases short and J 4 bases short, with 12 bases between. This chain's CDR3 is CASSILTEYNEQFF. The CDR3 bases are TGTGCCAGCAGCATCCTGACAGAGTACAATGAGCAGTTCTTC.

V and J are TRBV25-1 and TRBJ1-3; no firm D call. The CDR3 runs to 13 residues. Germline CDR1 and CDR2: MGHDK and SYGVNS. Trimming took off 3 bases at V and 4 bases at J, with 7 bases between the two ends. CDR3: CASSDGEGNTIYF. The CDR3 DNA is TGTGCCAGCAGTGATGGGGAAGGAAACACCATATATTTT.

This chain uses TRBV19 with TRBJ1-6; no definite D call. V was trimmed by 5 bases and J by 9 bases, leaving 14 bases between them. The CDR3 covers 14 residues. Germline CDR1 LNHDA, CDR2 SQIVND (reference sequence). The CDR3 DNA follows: TGTGCCAGTAGTGGGTCGGGAGCAGGTTCACCCCTCCACTTT. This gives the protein CASSGSGAGSPLHF.

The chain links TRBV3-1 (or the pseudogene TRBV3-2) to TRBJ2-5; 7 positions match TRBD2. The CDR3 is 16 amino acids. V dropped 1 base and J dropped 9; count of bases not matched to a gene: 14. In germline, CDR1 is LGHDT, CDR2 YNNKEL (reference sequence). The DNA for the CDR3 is TGTGCCAGCAGCCAAGTAGGAGCGGGGCGCTCCGAGGCCCAGTACTTC. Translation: CASSQVGAGRSEAQYF.

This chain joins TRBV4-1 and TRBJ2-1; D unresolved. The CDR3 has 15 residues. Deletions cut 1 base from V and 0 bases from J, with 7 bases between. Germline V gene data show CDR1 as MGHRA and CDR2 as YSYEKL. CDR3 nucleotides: TGCGCCAGCAGCCAAGGGACGGTCTCCTACAATGAGCAGTTCTTC. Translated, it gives CASSQGTVSYNEQFF.

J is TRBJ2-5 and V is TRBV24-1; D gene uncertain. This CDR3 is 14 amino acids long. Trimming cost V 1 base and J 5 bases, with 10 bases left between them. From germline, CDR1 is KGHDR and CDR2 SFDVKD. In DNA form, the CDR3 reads TGTGCCACCAGTGATTTTGTCGGCAGGGAGACCCAGTACTTC. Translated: CATSDFVGRETQYF.